The 28 T cell receptor beta chains given below trace back to one sample, sequenced in a study of cytomegalovirus exposure and HLA in healthy donors. The method was immunoSEQ multiplex PCR; TCRdb's version includes in-frame clones alone and lacks a portion of them. The table shows some 240,000 clones, with around 87% occurring only once. The sample comprised PBMCs. These receptors were taken from a woman between 18 and 30 years old in good health and CMV-seropositive.

This chain links TRBV27 with TRBJ2-7; 12 bases agree with TRBD1. Per the germline V gene, CDR1 is MNHEY and CDR2 is SMNVEV (reference sequence). This CDR3 spans 16 amino acids. V was pared by 4 bases and J by 5 bases, with 9 bases of the junction left unmatched. The CDR3 loop reads CASSSPGQGAGHEQYF. As DNA, the CDR3 is TGTGCCAGCAGTTCGCCGGGACAGGGGGCGGGCCACGAGCAGTACTTC.

The sample holds one count of this clone. The genes are TRBV2 and TRBJ2-1; D is possibly TRBD2 (6 bases). The CDR3 consists of 15 residues. Trimming removed 7 bases at V and 4 bases at J, with 17 bases between. Germline V gene data show CDR1 as SNHLY and CDR2 as FYNNEI. This CDR3 reads CASTPRSGRYNEQFF. In DNA form, the CDR3 reads TGTGCCAGCACCCCTCGGAGCGGGCGGTACAATGAGCAGTTCTTC.

The CDR3 coding sequence is TGTGCCAGCAGTGAAGCGACAGGGGGTAAGAACTATGGCTACACCTTC. As protein: CASSEATGGKNYGYTF. The chain couples TRBV6-1 to TRBJ1-2; 9 nucleotides line up with TRBD1. From germline, CDR1 is MNHNS and CDR2 SASEGT. V lost 0 bases and J lost 2; bases outside the gene matches: 4. There are 16 residues in the CDR3.

The rearrangement links TRBV28 to TRBJ1-1; D gene unclear. From germline, CDR1 is MDHEN and CDR2 SYDVKM. Trimming removed 6 bases from V and 2 bases from J, with 4 bases in between. The CDR3 contains 11 residues. The CDR3: CASSINTEAFF. DNA of the CDR3: TGTGCCAGCAGCATTAACACTGAAGCTTTCTTT. The entire variable domain, with the rest obtained from reference TRBV28 and TRBJ1-1, is as follows: DVKVTQSSRYLVKRTGEKVFLECVQDMDHENMFWYRQDPGLGLRLIYFSYDVKMKEKGDIPEGYSVSREKKERFSLILESASTNQTSMYLCASSINTEAFFGQGTRLTVV.

The chain recombines TRBV6-5 with TRBJ2-1; 8 positions agree with TRBD2. V dropped 5 bases and J dropped 7; count of bases not matched to a gene: 7. In germline, CDR1 is MNHEY, CDR2 SVGAGI. The CDR3 is made up of 14 amino acids. DNA of the CDR3: TGTGCCAGCAGTCCTGGACTAGCCCCGAATGAGCAGTTCTTC. Translating it yields CASSPGLAPNEQFF.

J is TRBJ2-7 and V is TRBV7-6; 7 bases align to TRBD2. Losses at the gene ends were 5 bases for V and 1 base for J; bases not matched to a gene: 5. Germline values: CDR1 SGHVS, CDR2 FNYEAQ. CDR3 size: 14 residues. The CDR3 loop reads CASSGGEESYEQYF. CDR3 bases: TGTGCCAGCAGCGGGGGGGAGGAGTCCTACGAGCAGTACTTC.

This chain links TRBV6-5 with TRBJ2-1; TRBD2 aligns across 12 bases. Trimming at V came to 5 bases and at J to 4 bases, leaving 3 bases not matched to a gene. Germline V gene data show CDR1 as MNHEY and CDR2 as SVGAGI. The CDR3 is 15 residues long. In nucleotides, the CDR3 is TGTGCCAGCAGTCCTAGCGGGGGGGGATACAATGAGCAGTTCTTC. Encoded protein: CASSPSGGGYNEQFF.

Notes on this clone: The junction departs from the called germline gene at one end, perhaps through a read error. The rearrangement links TRBV6-1 to TRBJ2-5, with a possible D match to TRBD1 (7 bases). The CDR3 runs to 15 residues. CDR1 MNHNS and CDR2 SASEGT come from the germline V gene. The CDR3 spells CASTLGGGTVMPQYF. Written as DNA, the CDR3 is TGTGCGAGCACTTTGGGGGGCGGGACAGTCATGCCCCAGTACTTC.

The V and J genes are TRBV6-5 and TRBJ2-1; 11 nucleotides line up with TRBD2. CDR3 length: 15 amino acids. J lost 6 bases, V lost 0 bases, and 1 base had no gene match. Germline assignment: CDR1 MNHEY and CDR2 SVGAGI. Written as DNA, the CDR3 is TGTGCCAGCAGTTACTCAGGACTAGCGGGCAATGAGCAGTTCTTC. Residues: CASSYSGLAGNEQFF.

CDR3 sequence reads: CSVVQGAQMNTEAFF. The CDR3 region has the DNA TGCAGCGTCGTACAGGGGGCTCAGATGAACACTGAAGCTTTCTTT. The chain recombines TRBV29-1 with TRBJ1-1; 9 nucleotides align to TRBD1. The CDR3 runs 15 residues. The V segment lost 6 bases and the J segment 0 bases; nucleotides outside the gene matches: 8. Germline loops: CDR1 SQVTM, CDR2 ANQGSEA.

The chain carries TRBV19 and TRBJ2-1; D unclear. Deletions cut 3 bases from V and 3 bases from J, with 6 bases between. The CDR3 spans 13 residues. The V gene's germline CDR1 is LNHDA and CDR2 SQIVND (reference sequence). The CDR3 DNA sequence: TGTGCCAGTAGTATGGCACACTACAATGAGCAGTTCTTC. Amino acids: CASSMAHYNEQFF.

The CDR3, as DNA: TGTGCCAGCAGCTTAGTTCCGGAGAACTATGGCTACACCTTC. Translation: CASSLVPENYGYTF. The genes are TRBV7-9 and TRBJ1-2, with D unclear. V lost 1 base, J lost 2 bases, and 8 bases lay in between. CDR1 is SEHNR, CDR2 FQNEAQ, per germline (reference sequence). The CDR3 covers 14 residues.

The chain combines TRBV28 with TRBJ2-1, with 7 bases identical to TRBD1. V dropped 7 bases and J dropped 3; count of bases not matched to a gene: 6. CDR3 length equals 14 residues. Germline CDR1 MDHEN, CDR2 SYDVKM. CDR3: CASNSGTDYNEQFF. The CDR3 nucleotides read TGTGCCAGCAACTCCGGGACAGACTACAATGAGCAGTTCTTC.

The rearrangement joins TRBV2 to TRBJ1-4; D is undetermined. V was trimmed by 6 bases and J by 0 bases, leaving 11 bases between them. The germline CDR1 and CDR2 sequences are SNHLY and FYNNEI. The CDR3 has 15 amino acids. CDR3 residues: CASSPYATTNEKLFF. CDR3 DNA sequence: TGTGCCAGCAGCCCCTATGCTACAACTAATGAAAAACTGTTTTTT.

V and J are TRBV4-1 and TRBJ1-1; possible D gene TRBD1, 6 bases. Germline-derived CDR1 and CDR2 are MGHRA and YSYEKL. This CDR3 region has 15 residues. V lost 1 base and J 1 base, leaving 10 bases between the germline ends. The CDR3 reads CASSQGQESNTEAFF. For the CDR3, the DNA is TGCGCCAGCAGCCAAGGACAGGAGTCGAACACTGAAGCTTTCTTT.

The chain couples TRBV4-1 to TRBJ1-1; D is uncertain. Looked up from germline, CDR1 is MGHRA and CDR2 is YSYEKL. This CDR3 has 13 residues. The V end was cut by 1 base, the J end by 4 bases, with 7 bases between. CDR3 nucleotides: TGCGCCAGCAGCCAAGGTTCGGGCACTGAAGCTTTCTTT. This encodes CASSQGSGTEAFF.

The chain carries TRBV2 and TRBJ1-2, with D possibly TRBD1 on 6 matching bases. Germline CDR1 SNHLY, CDR2 FYNNEI. This CDR3 region has 14 residues. Trimming removed 0 bases from V and 1 base from J, with 6 bases in between. The CDR3 protein is CASSEARGNYGYTF. In DNA, the CDR3 is TGTGCCAGCAGTGAAGCCAGGGGTAACTATGGCTACACCTTC.

For this clone: The junction shows a germline mismatch at one end, possibly a read error. This chain joins TRBV23-1 and TRBJ2-7; weak D call: TRBD1 (6 bases). TRBV23-1 is marked as an open reading frame, function uncertain. CDR3 length: 9 amino acids. The CDR3 loop reads CASSSDRSF. The CDR3 DNA reads TGCGCCAGCAGTTCTGACAGGTCCTTC.

The chain links TRBV27 to TRBJ2-5, with D tentatively TRBD2 (6 bases). The CDR3 loop spans 13 amino acids. The germline CDR1 and CDR2 sequences are MNHEY and SMNVEV (reference sequence). The ends were cut back, 0 bases at V and 11 bases at J, with 13 bases in the middle. In DNA, the CDR3 is TGTGCCAGCAGTTTATCCAAGGCGGGGAATCAGTACTTC. As protein: CASSLSKAGNQYF.

The V and J genes are TRBV6-1 and TRBJ2-7; 16 nucleotides line up with TRBD2. Unmatched junction bases numbered 6, after V lost 2 bases and J lost 2 bases. The CDR3 consists of 18 residues. The germline gives CDR1 MNHNS, CDR2 SASEGT. The CDR3 region has the DNA TGTGCCAGCAGTGAAAGGGTCGGGACTAGCGGGAGGGCCTACGAGCAGTACTTC. Protein: CASSERVGTSGRAYEQYF.

The V gene is TRBV25-1, the J gene TRBJ2-7; the match to TRBD1 covers 7 bases. Losses at the gene ends were 8 bases for V and 6 bases for J; bases not matched to a gene: 13. CDR3 size: 14 residues. Germline-derived CDR1 and CDR2 are MGHDK and SYGVNS. The CDR3 region has the DNA TGTGCCAGCTTTACCGGGACAGCCGAATCCGAGCAGTACTTC. Translation: CASFTGTAESEQYF.

J is TRBJ1-2 and V is TRBV5-1; D is perhaps TRBD1 (5 bases). V lost 6 bases and J lost 3, with 21 bases in between. Germline-derived CDR1 and CDR2 are SGHRS and YFSETQ. The CDR3 extends over 16 amino acids. The CDR3 DNA is TGCGCCAGCACCCCGGAGACAGCCTCGGGAGACTATGGCTACACCTTC. Protein product: CASTPETASGDYGYTF.

This clone has only one observation. This sample includes further DNA sequences coding for the same CDR3. The chain combines TRBV27 with TRBJ1-5; no definite D call. V lost 2 bases and J 4 bases, leaving 6 bases between the germline ends. Germline V gives CDR1 MNHEY, CDR2 SMNVEV (reference sequence). The CDR3 length is 13 residues. The CDR3 sequence is CASSLGQNQPQHF. CDR3 nucleotide sequence: TGTGCCAGCAGTTTAGGGCAGAATCAGCCCCAGCATTTT.

V is TRBV21-1 and J is TRBJ2-1; the listed D gene, TRBD2, was not tested against the DNA. TRBV21-1 is annotated as a pseudogene. This CDR3 is built from 16 residues. CDR3 residues: CASSKDHRPPGNEQFF. As DNA, the CDR3 is TGTGCCAGCAGCAAAGATCACAGACCCCCGGGGAATGAGCAGTTCTTC.

The chain has TRBV19 and TRBJ2-1, with 14 bases that match TRBD2. This CDR3 comprises 18 residues. Trimming at V came to 7 bases and at J to 1 base, leaving 9 bases not matched to a gene. Germline assignment: CDR1 LNHDA and CDR2 SQIVND (reference sequence). For the CDR3, the DNA is TGTGCCAGTACCCGGGGGACTAGCGGGAGACCTTCCTACAATGAGCAGTTCTTC. Protein: CASTRGTSGRPSYNEQFF.

V gene TRBV19 combines with J gene TRBJ1-1, with D possibly being TRBD1 (5 bases). V was cut by 5 bases and J by 3 bases, with 16 bases left in between. The CDR3 contains 15 residues. Germline assignment: CDR1 LNHDA and CDR2 SQIVND (reference sequence). CDR3 in amino acids: CASSVGKFRDTEAFF. The CDR3 nucleotides are TGTGCCAGTAGTGTGGGGAAATTCAGGGACACTGAAGCTTTCTTT.

The V call is TRBV7-2, the J call TRBJ2-7; TRBD2 agrees at 10 bases. In germline, CDR1 is SGHTA, CDR2 FQGNSA. V shed 2 bases and J 0 bases; nucleotides not matched to a gene: 4. There are 16 residues in the CDR3. CDR3 in amino acids: CASSLRASGSSYEQYF. In DNA form, the CDR3 reads TGTGCCAGCAGCTTAAGGGCTAGCGGGAGCTCCTACGAGCAGTACTTC.

The CDR3, as DNA: TGTGCCAGCAGTTTATCGACCGGGGGACGCTCCTACGAGCAGTACTTC. Translated: CASSLSTGGRSYEQYF. V usage is TRBV27 and J usage is TRBJ2-7, with a tentative D call TRBD2 (6 bases). Germline CDR1 and CDR2: MNHEY and SMNVEV (reference sequence). This CDR3 has 16 amino acids. The ends were cut back, 0 bases at V and 0 bases at J, with 12 bases in the middle.